These T cell receptor beta chains were read from a single sample in a study of T-cell reconstitution after alpha-beta-depleted transplantation in children. One entry per CDR3 protein results from TCRdb running MiXCR on the PCR reads. Here the sample spans hundreds of thousands of distinct CDR3 sequences, 15% to 20% being singletons. The material was PBMCs, mostly from graft donor cells, obtained 360 days after TCRalphabeta/CD19-depleted stem cell transplant. Receptors were obtained from a male patient between 2 and 10 years old who had a stem cell transplant for acute lymphoblastic leukemia, so the T cells may come from the graft donor. Both conserved end residues are part of each CDR3. A D gene is named only where the DNA matches it firmly. Clone size is shown for a subset of rows, as once, few, many or a class of expanded clone.

TRBJ1-4 TRBV5-1 TRBD1 few TGCGCCAGCAGCTATAATCCAACAGGGGGCCTTGCAACTAATGAAAAACTGTTTTTT CASSYNPTGGLATNEKLFF
TRBJ1-4 TRBV4-3 NA few TGCGCCAGCAGCCAAGTCGCCCAGGCCTTTACTAATGAAAAACTGTTTTTT CASSQVAQAFTNEKLFF
TRBJ1-4 TRBV6-2/TRBV6-3 NA NA TGTGCCAGCAGTTACTCGTCTTTACCTAATGAAAAACTGTTTTTT CASSYSSLPNEKLFF
TRBJ2-5 TRBV7-8 TRBD2 NA TGTGCCAGCGTCCTAGCGGGAGATCCCCAAGAGACCCAGTACTTC CASVLAGDPQETQYF
TRBJ1-6 TRBV27 NA NA TGTGCCAGCAGCATGGGACCGGAGAATTCACCCCTCCACTTT CASSMGPENSPLHF
TRBJ2-7 TRBV12-3/TRBV12-4 TRBD1 few TGTGCCAGCAGTTTTAGGACAGGGGGCCACGAGCAGTACTTC CASSFRTGGHEQYF
TRBJ2-7 TRBV3-1 TRBD2 NA TGTGCCAGCAGCCCGGGACTAGCGGGAGGGTCCTACGAGCAGTACTTC CASSPGLAGGSYEQYF
TRBJ2-3 TRBV9 NA many TGTGCCAGCAGCGTAGAGGGGGAGGATACGCAGTATTTT CASSVEGEDTQYF
TRBJ2-7 TRBV4-1 TRBD2 few TGCGCCAGCAGCCACCAAGCGGGGTCCCCCTACGAGCAGTACTTC CASSHQAGSPYEQYF
TRBJ2-2 TRBV11-2 TRBD2 NA TGTGCCAGCAGCCGGGGACTAGCGGGATACACCGGGGAGCTGTTTTTT CASSRGLAGYTGELFF
TRBJ2-5 TRBV4-2 TRBD1 NA TGTGCCAGCAGCCGCAATGTACCGGGACAGCGAGTCGGAGAGGCCCAGTACTTC CASSRNVPGQRVGEAQYF
TRBJ2-7 TRBV7-9 NA NA TGTGCCAGCAGTTCCTCTTTCGGGAGTCGCTCCTACGAGCAGTACTTC CASSSSFGSRSYEQYF
TRBJ2-1 TRBV27 TRBD2 NA TGTGCCAGCAAGCCCGGGACTAGCGGGTTCAATGAGCAGTTCTTC CASKPGTSGFNEQFF
TRBJ1-1 TRBV15 NA many TGTGCCACCAGCAGAGCACAAAGGGCAAACGGTGAAGCTTTCTTT CATSRAQRANGEAFF
TRBJ2-3 TRBV7-7 NA NA TGTGCTAGCAGCCCCGGAGCGTCCGATACGCAGTATTTT CASSPGASDTQYF
TRBJ1-2 TRBV2 NA NA TGTGCCAGCAGTGGGGGGAACTATGGCTACACCTTC CASSGGNYGYTF
TRBJ2-5 TRBV9 NA many TGTGCCAGCAGCGTTTCGGTCCAAGAGACCCAGTACTTC CASSVSVQETQYF
TRBJ2-1 TRBV3-1 TRBD2 few TGTGCCAGCAGCCGTCGGACTAGCGGGGGAATCTACAATGAGCAGTTCTTC CASSRRTSGGIYNEQFF
TRBJ2-1 TRBV2 TRBD2 NA TGTGCCAGCAGGATTAAGACGGGAGGAAGGAATGAGCAGTTCTTC CASRIKTGGRNEQFF
TRBJ2-7 TRBV6-2/TRBV6-3 NA few TGTGCCAGCAGTTACCTCGTGGGTGGGGGCGAGCAGTACTTC CASSYLVGGGEQYF
TRBJ2-1 TRBV4-1 TRBD2 many TGCGCCAGCAGCCACCCTCACGTAGGTAGCGGGACGAGCTCCTACAATGAGCAGTTCTTC CASSHPHVGSGTSSYNEQFF
TRBJ2-3 TRBV10-3 NA many TGTGCCATCAGTCCCAGGGTTGGAGATACGCAGTATTTT CAISPRVGDTQYF
TRBJ2-1 TRBV7-2 TRBD2 many TGTGCCAGCAGCCCAACTAGCGGGTCTTTGAATGAGCAGTTCTTC CASSPTSGSLNEQFF
TRBJ2-2 TRBV4-2 TRBD2 NA TGTGCCAGCAGCCAAGAGGGACGCCCGGGAGGTACCGGGGAGCTGTTTTTT CASSQEGRPGGTGELFF
TRBJ2-7 TRBV3-1 NA few TGTGCCAGCAGCCAGATGGGGGGCATTTACCGCTACGAGCAGTACTTC CASSQMGGIYRYEQYF
TRBJ2-1 TRBV10-3 TRBD2 many TGTGCCACCCGGGGTAGCGGGAGCCACAATGAGCAGTTCTTC CATRGSGSHNEQFF
TRBJ2-6 TRBV4-3 TRBD2 NA TGCGCCAGCAGCCAAGAGTGGGGGGGATCCGGGGCCAACGTCCTGACTTTC CASSQEWGGSGANVLTF
TRBJ2-4 TRBV29-1 NA few TGCAGCGTTGGGGGAGTCAAAAACATTCAGTACTTC CSVGGVKNIQYF
TRBJ2-7 TRBV3-1 NA many TGTGCCAGCAGCCAACGCCGGGGGCGGAACGAGCAGTACTTC CASSQRRGRNEQYF
TRBJ2-5 TRBV20-1 TRBD2 few TGCAGTGCAGCAATTAGCGGGAGCAGAGAGACCCAGTACTTC CSAAISGSRETQYF
TRBJ2-1 TRBV4-1 TRBD1 many TGCGCCAGCAGCCAAGACTTGTCCACTAGACAGGGGAACAATGAGCAGTTCTTC CASSQDLSTRQGNNEQFF
TRBJ2-1 TRBV2 TRBD2 NA TGTGCCAGCAGGGGGGCTAGCGGGAGGTTTTACAATGAGCAGTTCTTC CASRGASGRFYNEQFF
TRBJ2-5 TRBV28 TRBD1 few TGTGCCAGCCGACAGGGAATAGAGACCCAGTACTTC CASRQGIETQYF
TRBJ2-1 TRBV6-1 TRBD2 NA TGTGCCAGCAGTGAAGTGGTTAGCGGGAGCAATGAGCAGTTCTTC CASSEVVSGSNEQFF
TRBJ2-7 TRBV28 NA once TGTGCCAGCAGGCAGGACGGACTCGAGCAGTACTTC CASRQDGLEQYF
TRBJ2-7 TRBV28 NA few TGTGCCAGCAGGCTGGGGGGTCCCTACGAGCAGTACTTC CASRLGGPYEQYF
TRBJ1-4 TRBV12-3/TRBV12-4 NA few TGTGCCAGCAGGGTCGGGGATGAAAAACTGTTTTTT CASRVGDEKLFF
TRBJ2-7 TRBV18 TRBD1 few TGTGCCAGCTCGGACAGGGAAACCTACGAGCAGTACTTC CASSDRETYEQYF
TRBJ2-3 TRBV15 TRBD1 many TGTGCCACCAGCAGCTACGGACAGGGTACAGATACGCAGTATTTT CATSSYGQGTDTQYF